The T cell receptor beta chain described here comes from a study of OX40 agonist ivuxolimab in advanced cancers. Study summary: Ivuxolimab is an agonistic anti-OX40 (CD134) antibody, and patients were treated with it. Partial responses occurred in Three dose-escalation patients, one with hepatocellular carcinoma and two with cutaneous melanoma. Intravenous ivuxolimab at 0.01 to 10 mg/kg was given to patients every 2 weeks.

There are 15 residues in the CDR3. V lost 4 bases and J 7 bases, leaving 19 bases between the germline ends. Germline CDR1 and CDR2: LNHDA and SQIVND (reference sequence). Concerning this clone: The antigen remains unidentified.

This table comes from immunoSEQ multiplex PCR, and its TCRdb copy is limited to in-frame clones, with some not included. The sample includes about 53,000 clones, more than 70% of them seen just once. Study-wide findings and caveats: Low levels of normalized T-cell clonal expansion also appeared in some nonresponders.

The chain couples TRBV19 to TRBJ1-2, with TRBD1 as a possible D gene (5 bases). The clonotype comes from an adult with an advanced solid tumor such as melanoma, head and neck, liver or kidney cancer. The material was CD4+ or CD8+ T cells sorted from blood, obtained in a trial of the OX40 agonist ivuxolimab. This CDR3 reads CASSTNPGTGVGYTF. For the CDR3, the DNA is TGTGCCAGTAGTACCAACCCCGGGACGGGGGTTGGCTACACCTTC.